One and the same sample provided the 32 T cell receptor beta chains below, sequenced in a study of circulating CD8 cells and anti-PD-1 response in melanoma. Four subsets defined by PD-1 and/or TIGIT were sorted from live CD3+CD8+TCRalphabeta+ cells. Each library started from about 15 ng of total RNA using the QIAseq Immune Repertoire TCR panel. Each CDR3 protein is one row after TCRdb ran MiXCR on the reads. Counted here are several hundred distinct CDR3 sequences, 6.5% to 8.5% occurring once; the ten biggest clones make up 8% to 10%. The sequencing used CD8+ T cells from PBMCs, collected at baseline or after one month of anti-PD-1 therapy (not recorded which). The receptors shown here come from a human donor with melanoma.

This clonotype rates as large. The chain couples TRBV29-1 to TRBJ2-7, with a possible D match to TRBD1 (6 bases). Trimming shortened V by 7 bases and J by 1 base, and 11 bases separated the two germline ends. CDR1 SQVTM and CDR2 ANQGSEA come from the germline V gene. This CDR3 has 12 amino acids. DNA for the CDR3: TGCAGCGGCTGGGACACATCCTACGAGCAGTACTTC. Encoded protein: CSGWDTSYEQYF.

This clonotype has a handful of counts. Being one base from a much bigger clone, this may be a read error. The chain couples TRBV5-5 to TRBJ2-2; TRBD2 matches at 13 bases. The germline gives CDR1 SGHKS, CDR2 YYEKEE (reference sequence). The V and J ends lost 5 bases and 6 bases, in that order; junction bases with no gene match: 1. The CDR3 length is 14 residues. CDR3 loop: CASRGLAGAGELFF. CDR3 DNA sequence: TGTGCCAGCAGAGGACTAGCGGGGGCCGGGGAGCTGTTTTTT.

By share, this clonotype ranks as large. This rearrangement joins TRBV6-2 or TRBV6-3 to TRBJ2-2, with TRBD2 matching 9 bases. The CDR3 consists of 16 residues. Germline-derived CDR1 and CDR2 are MNHEY and SVGEGT. J was trimmed by 1 base and V by 5 bases; bases with no gene match: 5. CDR3 nucleotides: TGTGCCAGCAGTCGGACTAGCGAACTGAACACCGGGGAGCTGTTTTTT. It codes for CASSRTSELNTGELFF.

This clonotype is labeled large. The chain is built from TRBV29-1 and TRBJ2-1; the match to TRBD2 covers 7 bases. V was pared by 3 bases and J by 10 bases, with 3 bases of the junction left unmatched. The CDR3 loop spans 11 amino acids. The germline V gene encodes CDR1 SQVTM and CDR2 ANQGSEA. The CDR3 loop is CSVDPGGEQFF. The CDR3 nucleotides are TGCAGCGTTGACCCCGGGGGGGAGCAGTTCTTC.

This clonotype is categorized as large. V usage is TRBV29-1 and J usage is TRBJ2-1, with TRBD2 identical over 13 bases. CDR3 length: 14 residues. V was pared by 1 base and J by 10 bases, with 4 bases of the junction left unmatched. Germline V CDR1 and CDR2: SQVTM, ANQGSEA. CDR3 in amino acids: CSVEVGTSGEEQFF. CDR3 nucleotide sequence: TGCAGCGTTGAAGTGGGGACTAGCGGGGAGGAGCAGTTCTTC.

This clonotype is medium-sized in the sample. The chain carries TRBV12-3 or TRBV12-4 and TRBJ2-7; tentatively, D is TRBD2 (5 bases). The length of the CDR3 is 12 residues. V shed 8 bases and J shed 3 bases, with 11 bases lying between them. CDR3 protein: CASRTAGYEQYF. CDR3 nucleotide sequence: TGTGCCAGCCGAACGGCGGGCTACGAGCAGTACTTC.

Sample share makes this clonotype large. The chain uses TRBV5-4 and TRBJ2-7; a weak D match, TRBD1 (6 bases). Trimming took off 2 bases at V and 7 bases at J, with 13 bases between the two ends. Germline-derived CDR1 and CDR2 are SGHNT and YYREEE (reference sequence). This CDR3 comprises 13 residues. The chain's CDR3 is CASSFQGRGEQYF. The DNA for the CDR3 is TGTGCCAGCAGCTTCCAGGGGCGAGGGGAGCAGTACTTC.

In this sample, this clonotype is medium-sized. CDR3 coding DNA: TGTGCCTGGAGTTGGCAGGTCACCGGGGAGCTGTTTTTT. This translates into CAWSWQVTGELFF. The chain joins TRBV30 to TRBJ2-2; no reliable D call. Germline CDR1 reads GTSNPN; CDR2 reads SVGIG (reference sequence). The germline V and J ends were trimmed by 2 bases and 4 bases, with 8 bases remaining between them. CDR3 length: 13 residues.

This clonotype was counted only a few times. The J gene is TRBJ2-7, the V gene TRBV13; no definite D call. Per the germline V gene, CDR1 is PRHDT and CDR2 is FYEKMQ (reference sequence). CDR3 size: 13 residues. Trimming took 6 bases from V and 4 from J, leaving 13 bases between them. The CDR3 DNA reads as TGTGCCAGCAGTCATTCTAACGGTTACGAGCAGTACTTC. This translates into CASSHSNGYEQYF.

This clonotype is classed as large (0.1 to 1%). The rearrangement uses TRBV2 and TRBJ2-1; no reliable D call. From germline, CDR1 is SNHLY and CDR2 FYNNEI. This CDR3 spans 13 amino acids. V was clipped by 1 base and J by 7 bases, with 8 bases between them. CDR3 sequence reads: CASSEVEGNEQFF. CDR3 DNA sequence: TGTGCCAGCAGTGAAGTGGAAGGGAATGAGCAGTTCTTC.

This clonotype counts as medium-sized. The chain employs TRBV4-2 and TRBJ2-3; unclear D gene. Germline V gives CDR1 LGHNA, CDR2 YNFKEQ. The germline V and J ends were trimmed by 0 bases and 11 bases, with 15 bases remaining between them. The CDR3 spans 14 residues. The CDR3 nucleotides read TGTGCCAGCAGCCAAGAGACGGGCGAGGAAAAGCAGTATTTT. This encodes CASSQETGEEKQYF.

The genes are TRBV20-1 and TRBJ2-1, with TRBD2 matching over 10 bases. Germline trimming cut 6 bases from V and 0 bases from J; bases unmatched to any gene: 11. The germline V gene encodes CDR1 DFQATT and CDR2 SNEGSKA (reference sequence). The CDR3 sequence is 17 residues long. CDR3 DNA: TGCAGTGCGGTTAGCGGGGGGCCCTCCGGCTCCTACAATGAGCAGTTCTTC. Protein: CSAVSGGPSGSYNEQFF.

Within the sample, this clonotype is large (0.1 to 1%). J is TRBJ2-4 and V is TRBV28; 7 nucleotides match TRBD2. CDR1 is MDHEN and CDR2 is SYDVKM in the germline V gene. V shed 4 bases and J 1 base; nucleotides not matched to a gene: 10. This CDR3 spans 17 amino acids. CDR3 in amino acids: CASSSGRGVSAKNIQYF. In DNA, the CDR3 is TGTGCCAGCAGTTCGGGACGGGGGGTCTCTGCCAAAAACATTCAGTACTTC.

This clonotype is categorized as large. The rearrangement links TRBV27 to TRBJ2-1; 9 bases map to TRBD2. Trimming cost V 5 bases and J 1 base; bases outside gene matches: 12. Germline CDR1 is MNHEY and CDR2 is SMNVEV (reference sequence). This CDR3 comprises 18 residues. CDR3: CASSPRVSGGPSYNEQFF. The CDR3, as DNA: TGTGCCAGCAGTCCCAGGGTTAGCGGGGGTCCTTCCTACAATGAGCAGTTCTTC.

This clonotype is categorized as large (0.1 to 1%). The chain combines TRBV10-3 with TRBJ2-2; 10 nucleotides align to TRBD1. The CDR3 has 16 residues. Germline assignment: CDR1 ENHRY and CDR2 SYGVKD. The trim removed 3 bases at V and 5 bases at J, leaving 6 bases unmatched. DNA of the CDR3: TGTGCCATCAGTGACCCGGGACAGGGGAGTACCGGGGAGCTGTTTTTT. Its protein product is CAISDPGQGSTGELFF.

By share, this clonotype ranks as large. The chain employs TRBV20-1 and TRBJ2-7; weak D call: TRBD1 (6 bases). Looked up from germline, CDR1 is DFQATT and CDR2 is SNEGSKA (reference sequence). This CDR3 contains 15 residues. With 5 bases removed from V and 6 bases from J, the gap between germline ends came to 23 bases. The CDR3 DNA reads as TGCAGTGCTCTTTCCCCGGTCAGGGGCTTGAGCGAGCAGTACTTC. It is translated as CSALSPVRGLSEQYF.

This clonotype counts as large. The CDR3 nucleotides are TGTGCCAGTAGTATGAGCGGGGCCTCCTACGAGCAGTACTTC. Protein product: CASSMSGASYEQYF. V and J are TRBV19 and TRBJ2-7; the match to TRBD2 covers 7 bases. V gave up 3 bases and J gave up 0 bases; unmatched junction bases: 2. This CDR3 spans 14 amino acids. Germline-derived CDR1 and CDR2 are LNHDA and SQIVND (reference sequence).

This clonotype rates as medium-sized. The chain couples TRBV20-1 to TRBJ2-1; 8 bases line up with TRBD2. With V trimmed by 0 bases and J by 8 bases, 12 bases remained unmatched. CDR3 length equals 16 residues. Per germline, CDR1 DFQATT and CDR2 SNEGSKA (reference sequence). In DNA, the CDR3 is TGCAGTGCTAGAGAATACGGTTTGCGGGGGGACTATGAGCAGTTCTTC. Translated: CSAREYGLRGDYEQFF.

There are a few counts of this clonotype. A read error may explain this, as a much larger clone is one base away. CDR3: CASSVERSGAGTGELFF. DNA for the CDR3: TGTGCCAGCAGTGTCGAGCGGTCTGGAGCGGGCACCGGGGAGCTGTTTTTT. This chain joins TRBV2 and TRBJ2-2, with D possibly matching TRBD2 (6 bases). The germline V gene has CDR1 SNHLY and CDR2 FYNNEI. V was pared by 4 bases and J by 4 bases, with 19 bases between. The CDR3 is 17 residues long.

This clonotype was counted only a few times. This could be a read error, since a much larger clone is one nucleotide away. The chain couples TRBV20-1 to TRBJ2-1; D remains unclear. Germline CDR1 is DFQATT and CDR2 is SNEGSKA (reference sequence). CDR3 length: 14 amino acids. Deletions cut 0 bases from V and 1 base from J, with 7 bases between. Written as DNA, the CDR3 is TGCAGTGCTAGAGAGCGCAGTTCCTACAATGAGCAGTTCTTC. Its protein is CSARERSSYNEQFF.

This clonotype is large within its sample. The chain recombines TRBV19 with TRBJ2-1, with D possibly matching TRBD2 (6 bases). Trimming removed 3 bases at V and 4 bases at J, with 7 bases between. Germline loops: CDR1 LNHDA, CDR2 SQIVND (reference sequence). The CDR3 extends over 13 amino acids. The CDR3 sequence is CASSIGRYNEQFF. The CDR3 DNA reads TGTGCCAGTAGTATTGGGAGGTACAATGAGCAGTTCTTC.

This clonotype rates as large. As DNA, the CDR3 is TGTGCCACCAGTGACGCGGGGAGCACCGGGGAGCTGTTTTTT. Its translation: CATSDAGSTGELFF. V gene TRBV24-1 combines with J gene TRBJ2-2; D possibly corresponds to TRBD2 (6 bases). The CDR3 spans 14 residues. V was pared by 4 bases and J by 4 bases, with 9 bases between. Germline lookup yields CDR1 KGHDR and CDR2 SFDVKD.

Worth noting for this clonotype: Lacking the conserved final phenylalanine or tryptophan, this CDR3 likely reflects a read error. The limits of the CDR3 on the DNA are not certain, so only TCRdb's listed CDR3 is given. The chain couples TRBV4-3 to TRBJ2-7; the DNA was not compared with TRBD1, the D call given in the table. Both ends counted, the CDR3 spans 16 residues. CDR1 is LGHNA and CDR2 is YSLEER in the germline V gene. The CDR3 sequence: CASSQGEEDREYERCS.

In its sample, this clonotype is medium-sized (0.01 to 0.1%). The V call is TRBV20-1, the J call TRBJ2-1; 7 positions match TRBD2. The CDR3 runs to 15 residues. Germline trimming cut 3 bases from V and 3 bases from J; bases unmatched to any gene: 8. Germline CDR1 and CDR2: DFQATT and SNEGSKA (reference sequence). The CDR3 loop reads CSASDLAENYNEQFF. CDR3 bases: TGCAGTGCTAGTGATCTAGCGGAGAACTACAATGAGCAGTTCTTC.

As regards this clonotype: The junction and the germline gene differ at one end; a read error may be behind it. This chain uses TRBV19 with TRBJ2-1; D is unclear. Germline V lookup: CDR1 LNHDA, CDR2 SQIVND (reference sequence). The CDR3 runs 14 residues. The CDR3 region has the DNA TGTGCCAGTAGTATACGTGCACAGAACAACGAGCAGTTCTTC. As protein: CASSIRAQNNEQFF.

This clonotype qualifies as large. The chain recombines TRBV5-1 with TRBJ2-1, with D tentatively TRBD1 (5 bases). The germline V gene has CDR1 SGHRS and CDR2 YFSETQ. CDR3 size: 15 residues. Trimming took 1 base from V and 8 from J, leaving 16 bases between them. The CDR3 region is CASSLYGRVSDEQFF. The CDR3 coding sequence is TGCGCCAGCAGCTTGTACGGCAGGGTGAGCGATGAGCAGTTCTTC.

By sample fraction, this clonotype is medium-sized (0.01 to 0.1%). The chain employs TRBV20-1 and TRBJ1-2; tentatively, D is TRBD1 (6 bases). The CDR3 runs to 16 residues. The germline CDR1 and CDR2 sequences are DFQATT and SNEGSKA (reference sequence). The ends were cut back, 0 bases at V and 1 base at J, with 15 bases in the middle. The CDR3 region is CSARDRGAALNYGYTF. The CDR3 DNA sequence: TGCAGTGCTAGAGATAGGGGGGCGGCCCTTAACTATGGCTACACCTTC.

By share of the sample, this clonotype is large. This rearrangement joins TRBV7-2 to TRBJ2-3; D tentatively reads TRBD1 or TRBD2 (5 bases each). CDR1 and CDR2 from the germline V gene are SGHTA and FQGNSA. Trimming removed 5 bases at V and 0 bases at J, with 9 bases between. The CDR3 sequence is 14 residues long. CDR3: CASSLGASTDTQYF. The CDR3 coding sequence is TGTGCCAGCAGCCTCGGGGCTAGCACAGATACGCAGTATTTT.

In this sample, this clonotype is large (0.1 to 1%). The chain carries TRBV30 and TRBJ2-7; D unresolved. Germline CDR1 reads GTSNPN; CDR2 reads SVGIG (reference sequence). This CDR3 region has 12 residues. V was pared by 0 bases and J by 6 bases, with 9 bases between. Here the CDR3 DNA reads TGTGCCTGGAGTGTATTAGGGTCCGAGCAGTACTTC. Its protein is CAWSVLGSEQYF.

This clonotype is classed as large (0.1 to 1%). This rearrangement joins TRBV29-1 to TRBJ1-4; 7 bases are shared with TRBD1. The ends lost 5 bases at V and 7 bases at J; junction bases unmatched: 1. The CDR3 spans 11 residues. Germline values: CDR1 SQVTM, CDR2 ANQGSEA. The CDR3 spells CSVQGGEKLFF. In nucleotides, the CDR3 is TGCAGCGTTCAGGGGGGTGAAAAACTGTTTTTT.

Notes on this clonotype: One base away lies a much larger clone, so this may be a sequencing read error. The J gene is TRBJ2-7, the V gene TRBV19; D remains unclear. The V gene's germline CDR1 is LNHDA and CDR2 SQIVND (reference sequence). The CDR3 covers 15 residues. CDR3: CASSISGGLNYEQHF. CDR3 DNA sequence: TGTGCCAGTAGTATTTCCGGCGGCCTGAACTACGAGCAGCACTTC.

The table lists this clonotype with a few counts. The chain is built from TRBV28 and TRBJ2-1; D uncertain. The CDR3 spans 14 residues. Trimming cost V 5 bases and J 8 bases, with 16 bases left between them. Germline CDR1 reads MDHEN; CDR2 reads SYDVKM. The CDR3 DNA reads as TGTGCCAGCAGTGGGGTAGAATCTACCCATGAGCAGTTCTTC. Protein: CASSGVESTHEQFF.